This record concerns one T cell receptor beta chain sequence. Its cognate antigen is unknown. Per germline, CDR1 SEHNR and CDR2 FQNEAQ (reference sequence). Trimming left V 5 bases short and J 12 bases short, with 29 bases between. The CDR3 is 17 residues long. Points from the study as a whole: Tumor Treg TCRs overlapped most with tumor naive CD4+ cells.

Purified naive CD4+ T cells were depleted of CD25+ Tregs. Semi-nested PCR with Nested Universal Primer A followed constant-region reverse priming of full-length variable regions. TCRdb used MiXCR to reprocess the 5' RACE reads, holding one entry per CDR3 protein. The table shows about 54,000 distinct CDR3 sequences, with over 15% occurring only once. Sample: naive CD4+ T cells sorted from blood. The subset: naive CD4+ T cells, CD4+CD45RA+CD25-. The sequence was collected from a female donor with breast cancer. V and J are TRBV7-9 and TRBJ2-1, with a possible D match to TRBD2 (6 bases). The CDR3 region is CASSRLVGSGAMDVQFF. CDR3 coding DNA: TGTGCCAGCAGCCGCCTGGTGGGTAGCGGTGCAATGGATGTGCAGTTCTTC.